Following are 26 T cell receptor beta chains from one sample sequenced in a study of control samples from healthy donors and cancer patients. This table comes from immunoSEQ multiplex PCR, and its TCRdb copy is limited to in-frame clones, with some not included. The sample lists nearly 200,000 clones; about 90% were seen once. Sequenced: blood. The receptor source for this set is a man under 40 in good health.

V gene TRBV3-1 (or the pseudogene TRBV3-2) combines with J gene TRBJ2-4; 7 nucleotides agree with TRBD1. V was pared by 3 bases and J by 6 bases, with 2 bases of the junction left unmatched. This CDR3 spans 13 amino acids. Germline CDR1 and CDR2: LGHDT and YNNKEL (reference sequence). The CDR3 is CASSQGQLNIQYF. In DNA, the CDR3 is TGTGCCAGCAGCCAGGGACAGCTAAACATTCAGTACTTC.

CDR3 in amino acids: CASSRHQNRVGELFF. Here the CDR3 DNA reads TGTGCCAGCAGCCGCCACCAAAACAGGGTCGGGGAGCTGTTTTTT. The chain recombines TRBV5-8 with TRBJ2-2, with D possibly matching TRBD1 (6 bases). Trimming removed 4 bases from V and 7 bases from J, with 17 bases in between. Germline V CDR1 and CDR2: SGHTS, YDEGEE. This CDR3 region has 15 residues.

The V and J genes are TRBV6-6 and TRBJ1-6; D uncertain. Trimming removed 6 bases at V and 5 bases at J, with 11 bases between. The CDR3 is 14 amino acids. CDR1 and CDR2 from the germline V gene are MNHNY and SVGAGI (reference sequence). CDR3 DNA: TGTGCCAGCAGACAGAGTATGAATAATTCACCCCTCCACTTT. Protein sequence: CASRQSMNNSPLHF.

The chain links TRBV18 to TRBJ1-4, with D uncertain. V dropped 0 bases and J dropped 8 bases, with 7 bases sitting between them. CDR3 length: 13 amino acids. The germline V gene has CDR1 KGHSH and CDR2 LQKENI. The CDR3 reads CASSPPVGEKLFF. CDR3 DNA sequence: TGTGCCAGCTCACCACCGGTGGGCGAAAAACTGTTTTTT.

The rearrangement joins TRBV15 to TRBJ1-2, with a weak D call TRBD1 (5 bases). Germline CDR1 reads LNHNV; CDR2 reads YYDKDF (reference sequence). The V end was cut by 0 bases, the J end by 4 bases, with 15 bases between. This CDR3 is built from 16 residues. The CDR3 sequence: CATSRDRGGGGYGYTF. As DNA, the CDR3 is TGTGCCACCAGCAGAGATCGTGGGGGGGGAGGCTATGGCTACACCTTC. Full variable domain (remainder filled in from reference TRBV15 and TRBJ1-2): DAMVIQNPRYQVTQFGKPVTLSCSQTLNHNVMYWYQQKSSQAPKLLFHYYDKDFNNEADTPDNFQSRRPNTSFCFLDIRSPGLGDTAMYLCATSRDRGGGGYGYTFGSGTRLTVV.

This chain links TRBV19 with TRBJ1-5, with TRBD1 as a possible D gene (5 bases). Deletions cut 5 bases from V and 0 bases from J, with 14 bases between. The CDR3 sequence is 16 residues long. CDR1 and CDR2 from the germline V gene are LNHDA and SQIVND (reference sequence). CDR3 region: CASSVDRVNSNQPQHF. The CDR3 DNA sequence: TGTGCCAGTAGTGTTGACAGAGTAAATAGCAATCAGCCCCAGCATTTT.

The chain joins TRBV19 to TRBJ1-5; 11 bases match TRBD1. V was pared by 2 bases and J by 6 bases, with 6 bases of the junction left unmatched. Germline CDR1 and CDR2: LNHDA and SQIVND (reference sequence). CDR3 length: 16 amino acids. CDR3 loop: CASSIWGQGVGQPQHF. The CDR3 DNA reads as TGTGCCAGTAGTATATGGGGACAGGGGGTAGGTCAGCCCCAGCATTTT.

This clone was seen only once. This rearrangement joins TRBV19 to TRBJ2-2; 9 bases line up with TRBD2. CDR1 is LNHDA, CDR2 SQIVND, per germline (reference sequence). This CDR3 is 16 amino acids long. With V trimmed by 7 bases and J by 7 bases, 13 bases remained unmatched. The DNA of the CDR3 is TGTGCCAGTACCTCCCCCGGCCGGCGGGGGGGCGGGGAGCTGTTTTTT. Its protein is CASTSPGRRGGGELFF. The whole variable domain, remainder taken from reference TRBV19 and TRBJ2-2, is DGGITQSPKYLFRKEGQNVTLSCEQNLNHDAMYWYRQDPGQGLRLIYYSQIVNDFQKGDIAEGYSVSREKKESFPLTVTSAQKNPTAFYLCASTSPGRRGGGELFFGEGSRLTVL.

CDR3: CASSQVRGGARGEQFF. As DNA, the CDR3 is TGTGCCAGCAGCCAAGTTCGCGGGGGGGCCCGGGGTGAGCAGTTCTTC. The chain uses TRBV3-1 (or the pseudogene TRBV3-2) and TRBJ2-1; the match to TRBD2 covers 9 bases. V was clipped by 1 base and J by 9 bases; unmatched bases: 10. Per germline, CDR1 LGHDT and CDR2 YNNKEL (reference sequence). The CDR3 loop spans 16 amino acids.

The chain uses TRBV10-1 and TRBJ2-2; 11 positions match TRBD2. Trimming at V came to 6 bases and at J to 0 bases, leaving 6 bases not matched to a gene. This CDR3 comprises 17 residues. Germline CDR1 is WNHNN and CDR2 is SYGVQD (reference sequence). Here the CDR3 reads CASSLTSGGANTGELFF. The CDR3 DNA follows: TGCGCCAGCAGCCTCACTAGCGGGGGCGCGAACACCGGGGAGCTGTTTTTT.

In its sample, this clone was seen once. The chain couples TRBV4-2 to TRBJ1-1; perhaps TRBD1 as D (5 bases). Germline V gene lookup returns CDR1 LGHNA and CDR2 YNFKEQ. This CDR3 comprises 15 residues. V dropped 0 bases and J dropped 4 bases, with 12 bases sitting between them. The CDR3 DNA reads TGTGCCAGCAGCCAAGAATCGACGGGGGGCACTGAAGCTTTCTTT. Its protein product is CASSQESTGGTEAFF.

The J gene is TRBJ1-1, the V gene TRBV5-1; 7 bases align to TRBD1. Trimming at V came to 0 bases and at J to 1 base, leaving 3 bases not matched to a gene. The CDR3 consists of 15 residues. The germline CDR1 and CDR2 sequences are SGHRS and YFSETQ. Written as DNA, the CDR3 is TGCGCCAGCAGCTTGGCCGGGACAGAGAACACTGAAGCTTTCTTT. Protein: CASSLAGTENTEAFF. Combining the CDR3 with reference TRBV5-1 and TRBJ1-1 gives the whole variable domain KAGVTQTPRYLIKTRGQQVTLSCSPISGHRSVSWYQQTPGQGLQFLFEYFSETQRNKGNFPGRFSGRQFSNSRSEMNVSTLELGDSALYLCASSLAGTENTEAFFGQGTRLTVV.

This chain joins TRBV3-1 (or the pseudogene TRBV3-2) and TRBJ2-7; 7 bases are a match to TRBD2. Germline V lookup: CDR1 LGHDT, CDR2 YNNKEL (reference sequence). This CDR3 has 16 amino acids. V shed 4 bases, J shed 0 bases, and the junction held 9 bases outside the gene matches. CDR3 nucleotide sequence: TGTGCCAGCAGCCGAGGTTGGGGGGGGTCCTCCTACGAGCAGTACTTC. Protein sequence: CASSRGWGGSSYEQYF.

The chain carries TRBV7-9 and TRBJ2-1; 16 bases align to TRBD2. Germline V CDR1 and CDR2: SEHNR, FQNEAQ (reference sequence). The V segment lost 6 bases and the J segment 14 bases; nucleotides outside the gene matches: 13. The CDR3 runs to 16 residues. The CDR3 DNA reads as TGTGCCAGCAGTCTAGATCCGGGACTAGCGGGGGGGCTTGAGTTCTTC. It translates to CASSLDPGLAGGLEFF. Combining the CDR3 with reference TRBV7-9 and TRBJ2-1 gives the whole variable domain DTGVSQNPRHKITKRGQNVTFRCDPISEHNRLYWYRQTLGQGPEFLTYFQNEAQLEKSRLLSDRFSAERPKGSFSTLEIQRTEQGDSAMYLCASSLDPGLAGGLEFFGPGTRLTVL.

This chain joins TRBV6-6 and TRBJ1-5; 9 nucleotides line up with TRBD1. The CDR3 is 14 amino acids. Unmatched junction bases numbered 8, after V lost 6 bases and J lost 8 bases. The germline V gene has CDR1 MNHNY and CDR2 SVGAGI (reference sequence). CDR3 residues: CASRSQGAREPQHF. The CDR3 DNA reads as TGTGCCAGCAGGTCACAGGGGGCCAGGGAGCCCCAGCATTTT.

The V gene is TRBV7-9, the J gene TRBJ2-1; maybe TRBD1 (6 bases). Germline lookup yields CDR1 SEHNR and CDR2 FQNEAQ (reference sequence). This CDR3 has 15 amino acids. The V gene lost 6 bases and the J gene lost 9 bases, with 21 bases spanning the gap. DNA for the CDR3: TGTGCCAGCAGTTTCCCCTCGTTGGGGGCGCGTGAGCAGTTCTTC. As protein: CASSFPSLGAREQFF.

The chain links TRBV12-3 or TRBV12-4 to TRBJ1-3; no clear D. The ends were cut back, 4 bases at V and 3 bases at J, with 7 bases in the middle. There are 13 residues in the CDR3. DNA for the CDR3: TGTGCCAGCAGTTCATTGGTTGGAAACACCATATATTTT. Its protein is CASSSLVGNTIYF.

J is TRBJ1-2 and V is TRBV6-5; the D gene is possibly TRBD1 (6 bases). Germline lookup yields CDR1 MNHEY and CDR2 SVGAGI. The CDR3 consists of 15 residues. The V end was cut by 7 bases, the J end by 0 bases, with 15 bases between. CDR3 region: CASTPGQLSNYGYTF. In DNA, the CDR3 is TGTGCCAGCACCCCCGGACAGTTATCTAACTATGGCTACACCTTC.

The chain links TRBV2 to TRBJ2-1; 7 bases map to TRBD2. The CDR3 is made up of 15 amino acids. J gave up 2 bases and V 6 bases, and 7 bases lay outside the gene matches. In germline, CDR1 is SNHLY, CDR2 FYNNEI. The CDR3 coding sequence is TGTGCCAGCAGACGGGAGGACGGCCCCTACAATGAGCAGTTCTTC. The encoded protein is CASRREDGPYNEQFF.

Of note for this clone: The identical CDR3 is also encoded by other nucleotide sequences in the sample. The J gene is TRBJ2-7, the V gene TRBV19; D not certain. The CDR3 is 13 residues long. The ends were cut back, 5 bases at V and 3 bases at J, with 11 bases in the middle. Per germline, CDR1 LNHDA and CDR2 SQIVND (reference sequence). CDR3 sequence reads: CASSFGVNYEQYF. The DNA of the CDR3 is TGTGCCAGTAGTTTTGGAGTAAACTACGAGCAGTACTTC.

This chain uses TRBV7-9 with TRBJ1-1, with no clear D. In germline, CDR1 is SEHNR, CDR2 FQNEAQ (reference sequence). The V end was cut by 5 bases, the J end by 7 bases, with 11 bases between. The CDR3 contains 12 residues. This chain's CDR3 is CASSPRLGEAFF. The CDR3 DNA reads TGTGCCAGCAGCCCACGGCTAGGTGAAGCTTTCTTT.

CDR3 sequence reads: CASSWANEQYF. The CDR3 DNA reads TGTGCCAGCAGCTGGGCAAACGAGCAGTACTTC. The chain is built from TRBV5-6 and TRBJ2-7, with unresolved D. This CDR3 is 11 amino acids long. V lost 3 bases to trimming and J lost 5 bases, with 6 bases between them. The germline V gene has CDR1 SGHDT and CDR2 YYEEEE.

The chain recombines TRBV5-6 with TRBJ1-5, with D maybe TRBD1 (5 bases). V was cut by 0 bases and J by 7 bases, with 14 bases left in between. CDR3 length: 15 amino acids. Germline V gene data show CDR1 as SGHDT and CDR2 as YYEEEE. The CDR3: CASSLGLGVGQPQHF. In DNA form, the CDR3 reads TGTGCCAGCAGCTTGGGACTGGGGGTGGGCCAGCCCCAGCATTTT.

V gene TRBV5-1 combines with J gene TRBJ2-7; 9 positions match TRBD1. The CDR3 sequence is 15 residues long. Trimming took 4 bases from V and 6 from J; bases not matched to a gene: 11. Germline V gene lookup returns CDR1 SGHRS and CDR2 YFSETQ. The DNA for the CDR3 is TGCGCCAGCAGCGTAGTGCAGACAGGGGGTCTCGAGCAGTACTTC. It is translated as CASSVVQTGGLEQYF.

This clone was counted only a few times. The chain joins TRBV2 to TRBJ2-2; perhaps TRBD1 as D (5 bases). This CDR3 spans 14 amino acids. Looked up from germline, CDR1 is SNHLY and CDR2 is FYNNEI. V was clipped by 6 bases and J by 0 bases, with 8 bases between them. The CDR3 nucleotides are TGTGCCAGCAGGGGGCCGGCGAACACCGGGGAGCTGTTTTTT. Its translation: CASRGPANTGELFF.

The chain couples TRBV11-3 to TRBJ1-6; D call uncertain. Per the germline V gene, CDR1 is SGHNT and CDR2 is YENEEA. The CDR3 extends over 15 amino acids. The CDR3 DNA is TGTGCTCCTGCGCGGTCGGAGTGGGATAATTCACCCCTCCACTTT. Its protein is CAPARSEWDNSPLHF.